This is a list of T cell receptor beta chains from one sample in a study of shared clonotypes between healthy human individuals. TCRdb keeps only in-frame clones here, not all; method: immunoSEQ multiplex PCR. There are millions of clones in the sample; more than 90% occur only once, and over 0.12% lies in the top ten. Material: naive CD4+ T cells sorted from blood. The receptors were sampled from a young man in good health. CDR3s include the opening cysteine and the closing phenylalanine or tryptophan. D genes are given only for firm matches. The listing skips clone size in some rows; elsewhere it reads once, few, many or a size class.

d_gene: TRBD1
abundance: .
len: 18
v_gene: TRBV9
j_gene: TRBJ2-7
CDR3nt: TGTGCCAGCAGCGTAGTCCCCGACCGGGACAGGGGTAGCGACGAGCAGTACTTC
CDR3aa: CASSVVPDRDRGSDEQYF

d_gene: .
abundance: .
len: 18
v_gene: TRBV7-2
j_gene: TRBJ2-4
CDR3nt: TGTGCCAGCAGCTTAGTTAGTCGAGGGGGACTAGCCAAAAACATTCAGTACTTC
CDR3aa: CASSLVSRGGLAKNIQYF

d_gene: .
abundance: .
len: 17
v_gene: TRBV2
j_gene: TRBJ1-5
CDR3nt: TGTGCCAGCAGTGGCCCCGCGGACAGACAGAGCAATCAGCCCCAGCATTTT
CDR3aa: CASSGPADRQSNQPQHF

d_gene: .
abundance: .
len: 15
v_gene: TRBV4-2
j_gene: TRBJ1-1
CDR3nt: TGTGCCAGCAGCCAAGAAGGCGGGAGGAACACTGAAGCTTTCTTT
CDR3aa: CASSQEGGRNTEAFF

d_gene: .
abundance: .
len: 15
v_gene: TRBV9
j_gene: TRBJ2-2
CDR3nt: TGTGCCAGCAGCGTAGGCCCGAGTGGTACCGGGGAGCTGTTTTTT
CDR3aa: CASSVGPSGTGELFF

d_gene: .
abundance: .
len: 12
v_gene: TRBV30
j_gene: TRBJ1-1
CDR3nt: TGTGCCTGGAGTCTTCAAGGGGTGGAGGCTTTCTTT
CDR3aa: CAWSLQGVEAFF

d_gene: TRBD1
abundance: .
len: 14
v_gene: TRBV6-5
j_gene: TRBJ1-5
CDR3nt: TGTGCCAGCAGCCCGGGGACAGTCAATCAGCCCCAGCATTTT
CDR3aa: CASSPGTVNQPQHF

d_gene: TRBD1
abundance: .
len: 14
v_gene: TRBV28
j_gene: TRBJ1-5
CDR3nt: TGTGCCAGCAGTGGACAGGGTGGCTTTCAGCCCCAGCATTTT
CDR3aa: CASSGQGGFQPQHF

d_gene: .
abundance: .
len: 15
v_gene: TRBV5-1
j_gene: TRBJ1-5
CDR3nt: TGCGCCAGCAGCCTGGGGACCCCAGGCAATCAGCCCCAGCATTTT
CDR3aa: CASSLGTPGNQPQHF

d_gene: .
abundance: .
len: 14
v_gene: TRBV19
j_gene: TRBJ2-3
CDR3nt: TGTGCCAGTAAAGGGCTTCTGCACACAGATACGCAGTATTTT
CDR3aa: CASKGLLHTDTQYF

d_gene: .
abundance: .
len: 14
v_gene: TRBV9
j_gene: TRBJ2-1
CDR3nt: TGTGCCAGCAGCGTGGGACTGACATACAATGAGCAGTTCTTC
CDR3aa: CASSVGLTYNEQFF

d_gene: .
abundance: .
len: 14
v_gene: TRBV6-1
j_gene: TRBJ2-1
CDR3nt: TGTGCCAGCAGTCATCGGGAGAGCTACAATGAGCAGTTCTTC
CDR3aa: CASSHRESYNEQFF

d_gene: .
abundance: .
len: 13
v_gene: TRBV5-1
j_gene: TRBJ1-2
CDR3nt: TGCGCCAGCAGCACGGACAGTAACTATGGCTACACCTTC
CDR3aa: CASSTDSNYGYTF

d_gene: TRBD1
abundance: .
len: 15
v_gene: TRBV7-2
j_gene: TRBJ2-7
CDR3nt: TGTGCCAGCAGCTCGACAGGGGGTGGTCGCTACGAGCAGTACTTC
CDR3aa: CASSSTGGGRYEQYF

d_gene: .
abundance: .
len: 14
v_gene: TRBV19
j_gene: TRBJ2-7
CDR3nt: TGTGCCAGTAGCCAAATGACAGGTCCCTACGAGCAGTACTTC
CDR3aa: CASSQMTGPYEQYF

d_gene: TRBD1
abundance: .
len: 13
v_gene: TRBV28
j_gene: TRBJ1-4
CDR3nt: TGTGCCAGCCGAGGGGGCGGGTTGGAAAAACTGTTTTTT
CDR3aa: CASRGGGLEKLFF

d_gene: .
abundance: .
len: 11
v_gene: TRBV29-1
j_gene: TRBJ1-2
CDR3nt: TGCAGCGGAGGAGACAGCTATGGCTACACCTTC
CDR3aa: CSGGDSYGYTF

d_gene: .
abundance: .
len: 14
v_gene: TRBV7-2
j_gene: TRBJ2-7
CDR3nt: TGTGCCAGCAGCTTACGAGGGAATGATTACGAGCAGTACTTC
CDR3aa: CASSLRGNDYEQYF

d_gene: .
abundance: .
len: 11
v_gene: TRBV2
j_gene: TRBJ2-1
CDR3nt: TGTGCCAGCAGTGGGGAAGCTGAGCAGTTCTTC
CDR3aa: CASSGEAEQFF

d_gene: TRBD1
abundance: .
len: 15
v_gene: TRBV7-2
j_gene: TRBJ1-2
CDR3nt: TGTGCCAGCAGCCGCGGGGAGGGGGCGAACTATGGCTACACCTTC
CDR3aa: CASSRGEGANYGYTF

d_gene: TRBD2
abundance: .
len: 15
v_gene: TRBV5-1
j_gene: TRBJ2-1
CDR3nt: TGCGCCAGCAGCGCGACTAGCGGGAGCCACAATGAGCAGTTCTTC
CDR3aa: CASSATSGSHNEQFF

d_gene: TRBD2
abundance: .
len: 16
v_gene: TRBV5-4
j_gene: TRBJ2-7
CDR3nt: TGTGCCAGCAGCTTGGAGGCTAGCGGGAGGTCCTACGAGCAGTACTTC
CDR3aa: CASSLEASGRSYEQYF

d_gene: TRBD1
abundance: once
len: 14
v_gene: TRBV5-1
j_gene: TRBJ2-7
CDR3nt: TGCGCCAGCAGCCCAAACAGGGGTGGATACGAGCAGTACTTC
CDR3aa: CASSPNRGGYEQYF

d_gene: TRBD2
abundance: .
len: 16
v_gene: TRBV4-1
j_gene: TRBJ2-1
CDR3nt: TGCGCCAGCAGCCAACTAGCGGGGGGCCTAGGCAATGAGCAGTTCTTC
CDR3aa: CASSQLAGGLGNEQFF

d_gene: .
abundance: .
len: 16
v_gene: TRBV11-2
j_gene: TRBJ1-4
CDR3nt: TGTGCCAGCAGCTTTTTAACAGGGATCAGGGATGAAAAACTGTTTTTT
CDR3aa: CASSFLTGIRDEKLFF

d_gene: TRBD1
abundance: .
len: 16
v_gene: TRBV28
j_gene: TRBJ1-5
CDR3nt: TGTGCCAGCAGTTTTCTCCGGGACAGATTCAATCAGCCCCAGCATTTT
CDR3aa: CASSFLRDRFNQPQHF

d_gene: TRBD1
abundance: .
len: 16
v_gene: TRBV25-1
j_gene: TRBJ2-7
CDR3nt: TGTGCCAGCAGTGCCCCTCCCAGGGGGCAGATGTACGAGCAGTACTTC
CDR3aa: CASSAPPRGQMYEQYF

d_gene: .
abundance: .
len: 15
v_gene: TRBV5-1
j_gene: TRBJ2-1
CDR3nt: TGCGCCAGCAGCCCGTGGGGGGTCTCCTACAATGAGCAGTTCTTC
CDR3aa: CASSPWGVSYNEQFF

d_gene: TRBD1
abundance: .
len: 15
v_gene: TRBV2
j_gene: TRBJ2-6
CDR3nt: TGTTGCTCCCGGGACAGGGGGAATGGGGCCAACGTCCTGACTTTC
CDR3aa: CCSRDRGNGANVLTF

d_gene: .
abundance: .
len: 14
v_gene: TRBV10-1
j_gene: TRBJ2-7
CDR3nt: TGCGCCAGCAGTACCGGGACGACCGCTACCGAGCAGTACTTC
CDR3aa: CASSTGTTATEQYF

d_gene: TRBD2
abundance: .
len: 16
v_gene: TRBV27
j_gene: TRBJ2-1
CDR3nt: TGTGCCAGCAGAACCGCCTCACTAGCGGGAGGTAATGAGCAGTTCTTC
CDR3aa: CASRTASLAGGNEQFF

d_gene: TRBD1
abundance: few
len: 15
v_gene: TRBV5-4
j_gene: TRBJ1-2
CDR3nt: TGTGCCAGCAGCGCGGGACAGGGGCCCGGCTATGGCTACACCTTC
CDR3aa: CASSAGQGPGYGYTF

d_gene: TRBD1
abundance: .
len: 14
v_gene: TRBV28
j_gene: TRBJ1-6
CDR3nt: TGTGCCAGCAGTTTGGACAGGGTAGGGCCACCCCTCCACTTT
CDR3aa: CASSLDRVGPPLHF

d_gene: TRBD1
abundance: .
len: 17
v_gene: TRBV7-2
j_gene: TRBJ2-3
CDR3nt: TGTGCCAGCAGCTTAGCGCCTTTTGGACAGGGGGTTGATACGCAGTATTTT
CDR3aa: CASSLAPFGQGVDTQYF

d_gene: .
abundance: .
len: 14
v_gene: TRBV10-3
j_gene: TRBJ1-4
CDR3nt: TGTGCCTCCAGAGAAGCTGCAACTAATGAAAAACTGTTTTTT
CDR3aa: CASREAATNEKLFF

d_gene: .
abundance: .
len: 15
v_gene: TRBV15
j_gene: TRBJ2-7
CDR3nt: TGTGCCACCAGCAGAGATCAGGCGGTCTCCTACGAGCAGTACTTC
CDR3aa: CATSRDQAVSYEQYF

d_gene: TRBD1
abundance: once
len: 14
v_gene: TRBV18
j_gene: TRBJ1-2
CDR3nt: TGTGCCAGCTCACCAGATCCCGGGACAGGAGATTACACCTTC
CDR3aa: CASSPDPGTGDYTF

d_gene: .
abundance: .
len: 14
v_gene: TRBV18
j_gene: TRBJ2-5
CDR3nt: TGTGCCAGCTCACCACAGCAGGTTGAAGAGACCCAGTACTTC
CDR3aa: CASSPQQVEETQYF

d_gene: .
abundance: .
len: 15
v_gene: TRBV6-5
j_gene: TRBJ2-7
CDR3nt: TGTGCCAGCAGTTACTCCAGCAGGTTCTCCTACGAGCAGTACTTC
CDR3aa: CASSYSSRFSYEQYF

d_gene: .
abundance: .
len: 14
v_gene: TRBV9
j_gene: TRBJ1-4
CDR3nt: TGTGCCAGCAGCCCTCTCGATAAGAATGAAAAACTGTTTTTT
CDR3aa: CASSPLDKNEKLFF

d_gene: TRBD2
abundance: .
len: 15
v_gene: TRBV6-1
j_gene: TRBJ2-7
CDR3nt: TGTGCCAGCAGTGGACTAGCGGGATCTTCCTACGAGCAGTACTTC
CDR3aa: CASSGLAGSSYEQYF

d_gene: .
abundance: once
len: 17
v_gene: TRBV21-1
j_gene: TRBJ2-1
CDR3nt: TGTGCCAGCAGATTGAGCGGGAGTTTGGAGGTCTACAATGAGCAGTTCTTC
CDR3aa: CASRLSGSLEVYNEQFF

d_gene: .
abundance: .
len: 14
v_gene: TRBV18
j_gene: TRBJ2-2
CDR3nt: TGTGCCAGCTCACCACCGACGGGTACCGGGGAGCTGTTTTTT
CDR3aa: CASSPPTGTGELFF

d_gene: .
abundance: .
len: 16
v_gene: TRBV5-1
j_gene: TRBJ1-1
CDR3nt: TGCGCCAGCAGCTACCTTAAGGCGAGGGCGAACACTGAAGCTTTCTTT
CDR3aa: CASSYLKARANTEAFF